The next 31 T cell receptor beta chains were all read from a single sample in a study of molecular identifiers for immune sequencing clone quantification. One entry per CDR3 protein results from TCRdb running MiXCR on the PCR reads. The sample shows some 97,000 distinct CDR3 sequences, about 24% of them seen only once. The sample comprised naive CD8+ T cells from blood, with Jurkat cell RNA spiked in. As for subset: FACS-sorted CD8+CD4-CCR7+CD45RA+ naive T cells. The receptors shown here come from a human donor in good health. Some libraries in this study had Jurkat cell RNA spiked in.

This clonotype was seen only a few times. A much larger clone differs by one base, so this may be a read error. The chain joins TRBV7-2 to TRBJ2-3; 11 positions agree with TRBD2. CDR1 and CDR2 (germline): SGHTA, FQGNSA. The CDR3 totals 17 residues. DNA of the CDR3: TGTGCCAGCAGCTCCCGACTAGCGGGAATGTTCGCAGATACGCAGTGTTTT. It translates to CASSSRLAGMFADTQCF.

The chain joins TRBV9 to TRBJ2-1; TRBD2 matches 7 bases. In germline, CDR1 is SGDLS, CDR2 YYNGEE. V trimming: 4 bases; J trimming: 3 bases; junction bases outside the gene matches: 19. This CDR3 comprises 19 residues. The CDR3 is CASSSPRSGKFRDYNEQFF. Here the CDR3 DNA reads TGTGCCAGCAGCTCACCACGGAGCGGGAAATTCCGCGACTACAATGAGCAGTTCTTC.

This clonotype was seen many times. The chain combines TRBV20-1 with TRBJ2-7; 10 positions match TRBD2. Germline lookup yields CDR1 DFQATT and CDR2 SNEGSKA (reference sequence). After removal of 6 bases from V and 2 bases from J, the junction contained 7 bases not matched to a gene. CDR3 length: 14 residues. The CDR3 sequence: CSAITSGVAYEQYF. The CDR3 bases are TGCAGTGCGATCACTAGCGGGGTTGCCTACGAGCAGTACTTC.

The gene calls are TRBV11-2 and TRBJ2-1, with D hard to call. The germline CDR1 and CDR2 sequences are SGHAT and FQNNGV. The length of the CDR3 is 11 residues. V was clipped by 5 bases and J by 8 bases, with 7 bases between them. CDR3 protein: CASSPSHEQFF. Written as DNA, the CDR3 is TGTGCCAGCAGCCCCTCGCATGAGCAGTTCTTC.

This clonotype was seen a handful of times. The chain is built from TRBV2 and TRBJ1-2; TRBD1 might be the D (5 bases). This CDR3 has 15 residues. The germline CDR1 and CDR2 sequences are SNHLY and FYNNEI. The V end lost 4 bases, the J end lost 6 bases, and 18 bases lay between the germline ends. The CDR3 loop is CASSAPGTYKHGYTF. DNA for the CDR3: TGTGCCAGCAGTGCCCCCGGGACTTATAAGCATGGCTACACCTTC.

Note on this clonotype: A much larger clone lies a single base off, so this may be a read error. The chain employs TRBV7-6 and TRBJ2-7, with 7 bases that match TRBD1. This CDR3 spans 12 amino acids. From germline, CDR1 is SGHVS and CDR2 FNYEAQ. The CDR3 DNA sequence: TGTGCCGGCAGCGACAGGGCTTACGAGCAGTACTTC. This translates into CAGSDRAYEQYF.

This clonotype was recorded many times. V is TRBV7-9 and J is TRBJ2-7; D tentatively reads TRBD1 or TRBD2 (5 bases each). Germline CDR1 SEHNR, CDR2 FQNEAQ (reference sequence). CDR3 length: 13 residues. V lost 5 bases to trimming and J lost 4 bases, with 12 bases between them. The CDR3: CASSPGDRYEQYF. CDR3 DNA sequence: TGTGCCAGCAGCCCCGGGGACCGTTACGAGCAGTACTTC.

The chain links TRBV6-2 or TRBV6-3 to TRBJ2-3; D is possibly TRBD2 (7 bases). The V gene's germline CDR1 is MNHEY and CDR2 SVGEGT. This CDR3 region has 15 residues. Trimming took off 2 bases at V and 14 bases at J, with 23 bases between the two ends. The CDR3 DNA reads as TGTGCCAGCAGTTACGTCCGCGGGGGCCCAGATCCGCCGTATTTT. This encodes CASSYVRGGPDPPYF.

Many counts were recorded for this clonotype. The CDR3 reads CASSHEGELKETQYF. CDR3 nucleotide sequence: TGTGCCAGCAGCCACGAGGGGGAATTGAAGGAGACCCAGTACTTC. This chain links TRBV13 with TRBJ2-5, with D possibly TRBD1 on 6 matching bases. The CDR3 consists of 15 residues. V lost 5 bases and J lost 5, with 18 bases in between. CDR1 PRHDT and CDR2 FYEKMQ come from the germline V gene (reference sequence). Together with reference TRBV13 and TRBJ2-5, the CDR3 gives the full variable domain: AAGVIQSPRHLIKEKRETATLKCYPIPRHDTVYWYQQGPGQDPQFLISFYEKMQSDKGSIPDRFSAQQFSDYHSELNMSSLELGDSALYFCASSHEGELKETQYFGPGTRLLVL.

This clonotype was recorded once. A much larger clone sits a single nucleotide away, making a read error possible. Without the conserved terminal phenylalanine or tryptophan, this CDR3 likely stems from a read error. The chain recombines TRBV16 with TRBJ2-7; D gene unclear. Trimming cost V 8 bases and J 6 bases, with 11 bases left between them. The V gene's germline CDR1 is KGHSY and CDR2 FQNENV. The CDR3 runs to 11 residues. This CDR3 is CASPTPREQYS. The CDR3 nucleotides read TGTGCCAGCCCCACCCCTCGCGAGCAGTACTCC.

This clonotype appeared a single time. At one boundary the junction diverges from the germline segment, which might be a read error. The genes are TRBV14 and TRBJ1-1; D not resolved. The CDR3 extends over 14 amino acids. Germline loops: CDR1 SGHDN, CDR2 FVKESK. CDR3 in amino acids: CSSSQEAMNTGAFF. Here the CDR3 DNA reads TGTTCCAGCAGCCAAGAAGCTATGAACACTGGAGCTTTCTTT.

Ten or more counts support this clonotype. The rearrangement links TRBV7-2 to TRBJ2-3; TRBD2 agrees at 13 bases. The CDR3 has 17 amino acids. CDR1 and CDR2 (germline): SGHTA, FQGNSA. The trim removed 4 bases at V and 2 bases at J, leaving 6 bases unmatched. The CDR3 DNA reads TGTGCCAGCAGCTCTGGACTAGCGGGAGTTTTCACAGATACGCAGTATTTT. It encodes CASSSGLAGVFTDTQYF.

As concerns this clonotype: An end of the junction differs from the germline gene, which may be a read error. The CDR3 DNA reads as TGCGCCAGCAGTTTCCTCCGGCGAGGGGGATCAGGCACAGATACGCAGTATTTT. It specifies CASSFLRRGGSGTDTQYF. The chain employs TRBV12-3 or TRBV12-4 and TRBJ2-3; D might be TRBD1 (6 bases). The CDR3 is made up of 18 amino acids.

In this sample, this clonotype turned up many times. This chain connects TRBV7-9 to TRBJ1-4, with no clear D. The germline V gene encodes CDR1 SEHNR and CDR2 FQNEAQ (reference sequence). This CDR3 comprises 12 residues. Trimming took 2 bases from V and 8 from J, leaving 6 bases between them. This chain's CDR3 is CASSLLEEKLFF. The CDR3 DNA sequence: TGTGCCAGCAGCTTATTAGAGGAAAAACTGTTTTTT. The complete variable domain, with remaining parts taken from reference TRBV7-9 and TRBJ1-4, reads DTGVSQNPRHKITKRGQNVTFRCDPISEHNRLYWYRQTLGQGPEFLTYFQNEAQLEKSRLLSDRFSAERPKGSFSTLEIQRTEQGDSAMYLCASSLLEEKLFFGSGTQLSVL.

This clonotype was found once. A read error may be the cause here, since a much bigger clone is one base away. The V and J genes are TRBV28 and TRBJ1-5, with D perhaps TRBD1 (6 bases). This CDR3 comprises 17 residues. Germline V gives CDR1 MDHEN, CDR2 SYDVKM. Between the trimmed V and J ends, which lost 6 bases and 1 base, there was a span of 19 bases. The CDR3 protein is CASRRPHQGRSNQPQHF. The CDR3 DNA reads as TGTGCCAGCAGAAGACCCCATCAGGGGAGAAGCAATCAGCCCCAGCATTTT.

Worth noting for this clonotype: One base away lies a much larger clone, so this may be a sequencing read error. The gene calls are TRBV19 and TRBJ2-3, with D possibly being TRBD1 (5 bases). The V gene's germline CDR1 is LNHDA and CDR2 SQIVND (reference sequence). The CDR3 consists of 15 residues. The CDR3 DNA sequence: TGTGCCGGTAGCCTTACAGGCTATAGCACAGATACGCAGTATTTT. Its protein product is CAGSLTGYSTDTQYF.

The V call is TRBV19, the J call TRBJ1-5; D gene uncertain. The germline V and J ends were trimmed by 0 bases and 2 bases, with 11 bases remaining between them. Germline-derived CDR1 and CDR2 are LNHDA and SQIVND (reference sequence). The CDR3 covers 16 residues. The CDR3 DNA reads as TGTGCCAGTAGTATAGATCCATCCCCCCGCAATCAGCCCCAGCATTTT. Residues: CASSIDPSPRNQPQHF.

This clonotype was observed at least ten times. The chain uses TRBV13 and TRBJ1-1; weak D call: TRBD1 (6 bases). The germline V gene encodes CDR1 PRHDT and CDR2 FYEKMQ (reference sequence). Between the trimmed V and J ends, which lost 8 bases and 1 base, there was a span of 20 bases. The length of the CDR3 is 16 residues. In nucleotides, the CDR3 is TGTGCCAGCGGATTACAGGGAGGGGTTCGGAACACTGAAGCTTTCTTT. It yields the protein CASGLQGGVRNTEAFF.

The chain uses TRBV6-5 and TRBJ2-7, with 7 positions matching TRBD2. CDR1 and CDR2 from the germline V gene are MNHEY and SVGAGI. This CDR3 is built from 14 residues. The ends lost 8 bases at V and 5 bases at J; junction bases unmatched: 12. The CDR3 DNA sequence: TGTGCCAGCTCCTCTCGCCGAGGGAGGGACGAGCAGTACTTC. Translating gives CASSSRRGRDEQYF.

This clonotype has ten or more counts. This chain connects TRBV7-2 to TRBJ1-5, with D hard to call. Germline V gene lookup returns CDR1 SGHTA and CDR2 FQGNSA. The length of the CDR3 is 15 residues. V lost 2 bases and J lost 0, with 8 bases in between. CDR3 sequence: CASSLLGASNQPQHF. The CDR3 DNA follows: TGTGCCAGCAGCTTATTGGGAGCTAGCAATCAGCCCCAGCATTTT. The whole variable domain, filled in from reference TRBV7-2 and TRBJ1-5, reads GAGVSQSPSNKVTEKGKDVELRCDPISGHTALYWYRQSLGQGLEFLIYFQGNSAPDKSGLPSDRFSAERTGGSVSTLTIQRTQQEDSAVYLCASSLLGASNQPQHFGDGTRLSIL.

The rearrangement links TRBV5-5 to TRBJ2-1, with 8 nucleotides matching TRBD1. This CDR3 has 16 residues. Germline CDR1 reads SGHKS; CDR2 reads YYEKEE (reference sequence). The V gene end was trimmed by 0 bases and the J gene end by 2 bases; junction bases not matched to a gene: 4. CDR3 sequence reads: CASSLVAGGPYNEQFF. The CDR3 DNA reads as TGTGCCAGCAGCTTGGTGGCAGGGGGCCCCTACAATGAGCAGTTCTTC.

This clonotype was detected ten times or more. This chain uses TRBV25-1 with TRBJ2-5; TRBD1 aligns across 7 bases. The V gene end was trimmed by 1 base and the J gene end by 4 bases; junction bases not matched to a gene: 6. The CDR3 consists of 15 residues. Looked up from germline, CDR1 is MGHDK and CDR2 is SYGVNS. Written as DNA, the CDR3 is TGTGCCAGCAGTGAATTGCGGAACAGGGGAGAGACCCAGTACTTC. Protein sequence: CASSELRNRGETQYF.

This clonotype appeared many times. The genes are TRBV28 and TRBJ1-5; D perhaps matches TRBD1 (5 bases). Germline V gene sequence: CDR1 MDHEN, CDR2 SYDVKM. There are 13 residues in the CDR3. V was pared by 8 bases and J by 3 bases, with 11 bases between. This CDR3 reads CASRTRVNQPQHF. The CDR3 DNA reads TGTGCCAGCCGGACCAGGGTCAATCAGCCCCAGCATTTT.

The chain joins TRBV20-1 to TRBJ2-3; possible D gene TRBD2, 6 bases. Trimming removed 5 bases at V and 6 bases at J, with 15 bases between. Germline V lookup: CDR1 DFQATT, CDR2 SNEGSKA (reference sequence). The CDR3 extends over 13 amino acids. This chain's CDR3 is CSASGDLQDTQYF. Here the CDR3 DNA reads TGCAGTGCTTCGGGAGACCTGCAGGATACGCAGTATTTT.

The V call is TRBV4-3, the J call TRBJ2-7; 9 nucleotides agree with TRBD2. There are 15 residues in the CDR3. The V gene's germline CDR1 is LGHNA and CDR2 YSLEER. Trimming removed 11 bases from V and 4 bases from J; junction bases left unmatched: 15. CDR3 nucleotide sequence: TGCGCCCGCCGCCCGGGGCGGGGGGGCGCTTACGAGCAGTACTTC. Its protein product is CARRPGRGGAYEQYF.

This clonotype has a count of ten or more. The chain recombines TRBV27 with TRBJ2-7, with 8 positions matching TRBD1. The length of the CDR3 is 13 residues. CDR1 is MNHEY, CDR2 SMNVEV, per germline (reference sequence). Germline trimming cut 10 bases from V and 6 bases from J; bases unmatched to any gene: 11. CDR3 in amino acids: CATVCDRGCEQYF. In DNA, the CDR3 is TGTGCCACCGTCTGCGACAGGGGTTGCGAGCAGTACTTC.

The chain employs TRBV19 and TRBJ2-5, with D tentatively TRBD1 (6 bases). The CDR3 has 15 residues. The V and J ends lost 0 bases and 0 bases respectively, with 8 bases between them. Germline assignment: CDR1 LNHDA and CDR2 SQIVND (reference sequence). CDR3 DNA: TGTGCCAGTAGTATAGATCGGACAGACCAAGAGACCCAGTACTTC. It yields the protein CASSIDRTDQETQYF.

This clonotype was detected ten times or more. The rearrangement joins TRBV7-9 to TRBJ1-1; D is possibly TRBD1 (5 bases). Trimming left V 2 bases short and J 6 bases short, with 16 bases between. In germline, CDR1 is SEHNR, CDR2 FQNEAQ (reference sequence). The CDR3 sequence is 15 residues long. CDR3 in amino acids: CASSLLEGVFPEAFF. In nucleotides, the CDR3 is TGTGCCAGCAGCTTATTAGAAGGGGTGTTCCCTGAAGCTTTCTTT.

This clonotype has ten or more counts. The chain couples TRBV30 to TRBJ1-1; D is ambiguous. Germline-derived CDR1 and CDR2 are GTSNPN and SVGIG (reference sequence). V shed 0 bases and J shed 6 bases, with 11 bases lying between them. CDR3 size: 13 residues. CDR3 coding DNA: TGTGCCTGGAGTGTATTGGGTAGTGCTGAAGCTTTCTTT. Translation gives CAWSVLGSAEAFF.

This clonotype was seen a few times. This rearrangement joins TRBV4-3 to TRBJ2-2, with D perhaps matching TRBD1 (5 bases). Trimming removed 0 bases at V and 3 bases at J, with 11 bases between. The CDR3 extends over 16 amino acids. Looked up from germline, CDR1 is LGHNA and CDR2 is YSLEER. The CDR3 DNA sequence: TGCGCCAGCAGCCAAGATGTTACAGGCTACACCGGGGAGCTGTTTTTT. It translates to CASSQDVTGYTGELFF.

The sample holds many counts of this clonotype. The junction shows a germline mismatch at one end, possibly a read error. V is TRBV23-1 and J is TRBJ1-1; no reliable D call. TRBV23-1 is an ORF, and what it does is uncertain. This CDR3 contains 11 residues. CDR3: CYTTPDTEAFF. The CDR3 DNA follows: TGTTACACCACACCCGACACTGAAGCTTTCTTT.